These T cell receptor beta chains were read from a single sample in a study of T cells after posttransplantation cyclophosphamide. Using immunoSEQ multiplex PCR, the repertoire was profiled, and TCRdb retains in-frame clones only, with some absent. In the table there are about 52,000 clones, about 86% of which are singletons. Sequencing was carried out using PBMCs. These receptors were collected from a man aged 25 to 40 with a blood cancer, CMV-positive, and with a related stem cell donor. CDR3s include the opening cysteine and the closing phenylalanine or tryptophan. A D gene is named only where the DNA matches it firmly. Size is omitted from some rows. Given values are once, few, many or a class for expanded clones.

D gene: .
V gene: TRBV10-3
clone size: .
J gene: TRBJ1-3
CDR3 length: 13
CDR3 protein: CAISVRDGNTIYF
CDR3 DNA: TGTGCCATCAGTGTTAGAGATGGAAACACCATATATTTT

D gene: TRBD2
V gene: TRBV4-2
clone size: .
J gene: TRBJ2-1
CDR3 length: 17
CDR3 protein: CASSQRPAGESGNEQFF
CDR3 DNA: TGTGCCAGCAGCCAACGTCCAGCGGGAGAGTCGGGGAATGAGCAGTTCTTC

D gene: TRBD1
V gene: TRBV29-1
clone size: .
J gene: TRBJ1-2
CDR3 length: 16
CDR3 protein: CSVARSPGQTNYGYTF
CDR3 DNA: TGCAGCGTTGCTCGCTCACCGGGACAGACCAACTATGGCTACACCTTC

D gene: .
V gene: TRBV21-1
clone size: .
J gene: TRBJ2-1
CDR3 length: 14
CDR3 protein: CASSNERDCNEQFF
CDR3 DNA: TGTGCCAGCAGCAACGAACGGGATTGCAATGAGCAGTTCTTC

D gene: .
V gene: TRBV6-5
clone size: few
J gene: TRBJ2-3
CDR3 length: 15
CDR3 protein: CASSLQGSPTDTQYF
CDR3 DNA: TGTGCCAGCAGCCTACAGGGCAGCCCCACAGATACGCAGTATTTT

D gene: TRBD1
V gene: TRBV7-2
clone size: .
J gene: TRBJ2-7
CDR3 length: 13
CDR3 protein: CASSGTVTYEQYF
CDR3 DNA: TGTGCCAGCAGCGGGACAGTTACCTACGAGCAGTACTTC

D gene: .
V gene: TRBV19
clone size: .
J gene: TRBJ2-1
CDR3 length: 15
CDR3 protein: CASSIVSGVYNEQFF
CDR3 DNA: TGTGCCAGTAGTATCGTTAGCGGAGTTTACAATGAGCAGTTCTTC

D gene: TRBD1
V gene: TRBV7-2
clone size: .
J gene: TRBJ1-2
CDR3 length: 13
CDR3 protein: CASSPDRGYGYTF
CDR3 DNA: TGTGCCAGCAGCCCGGACAGGGGCTATGGCTACACCTTC

D gene: .
V gene: TRBV7-9
clone size: .
J gene: TRBJ1-2
CDR3 length: 13
CDR3 protein: CASSFSVSGGYTF
CDR3 DNA: TGTGCCAGCAGCTTTTCCGTCTCGGGTGGCTACACCTTC

D gene: TRBD1
V gene: TRBV28
clone size: .
J gene: TRBJ1-2
CDR3 length: 12
CDR3 protein: CASSSDRVGYTF
CDR3 DNA: TGTGCCAGCAGTTCTGACAGGGTCGGCTACACCTTC

D gene: .
V gene: TRBV9
clone size: .
J gene: TRBJ2-7
CDR3 length: 14
CDR3 protein: CASSPLGTTYEQYF
CDR3 DNA: TGTGCCAGCAGCCCCCTAGGCACGACCTACGAGCAGTACTTC

D gene: TRBD2
V gene: TRBV11-2
clone size: .
J gene: TRBJ2-7
CDR3 length: 17
CDR3 protein: CASSLDLMLAGTHEQYF
CDR3 DNA: TGTGCCAGCAGCTTAGATTTGATGCTAGCGGGGACCCACGAGCAGTACTTC

D gene: TRBD2
V gene: TRBV9
clone size: .
J gene: TRBJ2-7
CDR3 length: 15
CDR3 protein: CASSSHSGRAYEQYF
CDR3 DNA: TGTGCCAGCAGCTCCCACAGCGGGAGGGCCTACGAGCAGTACTTC

D gene: TRBD2
V gene: TRBV27
clone size: .
J gene: TRBJ2-7
CDR3 length: 15
CDR3 protein: CASGPSGSPRGEQYF
CDR3 DNA: TGTGCCAGCGGTCCGAGCGGGAGTCCACGAGGCGAGCAGTACTTC

D gene: .
V gene: TRBV2
clone size: .
J gene: TRBJ1-3
CDR3 length: 15
CDR3 protein: CASTRELVSGNTIYF
CDR3 DNA: TGTGCCAGCACGAGGGAATTGGTCTCTGGAAACACCATATATTTT

D gene: .
V gene: TRBV25-1
clone size: .
J gene: TRBJ2-7
CDR3 length: 14
CDR3 protein: CASSEHTRYYEQYF
CDR3 DNA: TGTGCCAGCAGTGAACACACTAGGTACTACGAGCAGTACTTC

D gene: TRBD2
V gene: TRBV25-1
clone size: .
J gene: TRBJ2-7
CDR3 length: 17
CDR3 protein: CASSVTGLAGLSYEQYF
CDR3 DNA: TGTGCCAGCAGTGTAACGGGTCTAGCGGGGCTCTCCTACGAGCAGTACTTC

D gene: .
V gene: TRBV7-3
clone size: .
J gene: TRBJ1-1
CDR3 length: 14
CDR3 protein: CASSDPGGSTEAFF
CDR3 DNA: TGTGCCAGCAGCGATCCGGGGGGGTCCACTGAAGCTTTCTTT

D gene: TRBD2
V gene: TRBV29-1
clone size: once
J gene: TRBJ2-1
CDR3 length: 17
CDR3 protein: CSVDLSGRANSYNEQFF
CDR3 DNA: TGCAGCGTTGATTTGAGCGGGAGGGCCAACTCCTACAATGAGCAGTTCTTC

D gene: .
V gene: TRBV6-5
clone size: few
J gene: TRBJ1-1
CDR3 length: 15
CDR3 protein: CASSYGGAMNTEAFF
CDR3 DNA: TGTGCCAGCAGTTACGGTGGGGCTATGAACACTGAAGCTTTCTTT

D gene: TRBD2
V gene: TRBV5-4
clone size: .
J gene: TRBJ2-7
CDR3 length: 18
CDR3 protein: CASSPGLAGDAFGYEQYF
CDR3 DNA: TGTGCCAGCAGCCCGGGACTAGCGGGAGATGCCTTTGGGTACGAGCAGTACTTC

D gene: TRBD2
V gene: TRBV5-4
clone size: .
J gene: TRBJ2-5
CDR3 length: 16
CDR3 protein: CASSLERGGTQETQYF
CDR3 DNA: TGTGCCAGCAGCTTGGAACGCGGGGGGACTCAAGAGACCCAGTACTTC

D gene: .
V gene: TRBV12-1
clone size: .
J gene: TRBJ1-2
CDR3 length: 14
CDR3 protein: CASSFGWGESGYTF
CDR3 DNA: TGTGCCAGCAGCTTTGGATGGGGGGAGAGCGGCTACACCTTC

D gene: TRBD2
V gene: TRBV28
clone size: .
J gene: TRBJ2-1
CDR3 length: 14
CDR3 protein: CASRVSGRENEQFF
CDR3 DNA: TGTGCCAGCAGGGTTAGCGGGAGAGAGAATGAGCAGTTCTTC

D gene: TRBD1
V gene: TRBV6-6
clone size: .
J gene: TRBJ2-3
CDR3 length: 15
CDR3 protein: CASSQGESSSDTQYF
CDR3 DNA: TGTGCCAGCAGTCAGGGGGAGTCAAGTTCAGATACGCAGTATTTT

D gene: .
V gene: TRBV18
clone size: .
J gene: TRBJ1-2
CDR3 length: 12
CDR3 protein: CASSPSGDGYTF
CDR3 DNA: TGTGCCAGCTCACCATCGGGGGATGGCTACACCTTC

D gene: .
V gene: TRBV9
clone size: .
J gene: TRBJ2-7
CDR3 length: 14
CDR3 protein: CASSVEARPLEQYF
CDR3 DNA: TGTGCCAGCAGCGTAGAAGCTAGACCCCTCGAGCAGTACTTC

D gene: .
V gene: TRBV4-1
clone size: .
J gene: TRBJ2-7
CDR3 length: 16
CDR3 protein: CASSQGLRWETYEQYF
CDR3 DNA: TGCGCCAGCAGCCAAGGCCTCAGGTGGGAGACCTACGAGCAGTACTTC

D gene: TRBD2
V gene: TRBV27
clone size: .
J gene: TRBJ2-2
CDR3 length: 13
CDR3 protein: CASSLREARELFF
CDR3 DNA: TGTGCCAGCAGTTTACGGGAGGCCCGGGAGCTGTTTTTT

D gene: TRBD1
V gene: TRBV23-1
clone size: .
J gene: TRBJ1-5
CDR3 length: 18
CDR3 protein: CASSHPPWDRVWNQPQHF
CDR3 DNA: TGCGCCAGCAGTCACCCGCCCTGGGACAGGGTATGGAATCAGCCCCAGCATTTT

D gene: TRBD1
V gene: TRBV2
clone size: .
J gene: TRBJ2-7
CDR3 length: 14
CDR3 protein: CASSGGQGAYEQYF
CDR3 DNA: TGTGCCAGCAGTGGAGGACAGGGCGCCTACGAGCAGTACTTC

D gene: .
V gene: TRBV28
clone size: .
J gene: TRBJ1-5
CDR3 length: 13
CDR3 protein: CASSLSGGQPQHF
CDR3 DNA: TGTGCCAGCAGTTTATCCGGAGGTCAGCCCCAGCATTTT

D gene: .
V gene: TRBV7-8
clone size: .
J gene: TRBJ2-7
CDR3 length: 16
CDR3 protein: CASTEARDSVEDEQYF
CDR3 DNA: TGTGCCAGCACCGAGGCCCGGGACTCCGTAGAGGACGAGCAGTACTTC

D gene: .
V gene: TRBV7-9
clone size: .
J gene: TRBJ2-2
CDR3 length: 15
CDR3 protein: CASSSLELLTGELFF
CDR3 DNA: TGTGCCAGCAGCTCCTTGGAGCTACTCACCGGGGAGCTGTTTTTT

D gene: TRBD1
V gene: TRBV4-2
clone size: .
J gene: TRBJ1-6
CDR3 length: 15
CDR3 protein: CASSHPTGGDSPLHF
CDR3 DNA: TGTGCCAGCAGCCACCCGACAGGGGGCGACTCACCCCTCCACTTT

D gene: TRBD2
V gene: TRBV6-5
clone size: .
J gene: TRBJ2-5
CDR3 length: 15
CDR3 protein: CASSQTSGRAETQYF
CDR3 DNA: TGTGCCAGCAGTCAGACTAGCGGGAGGGCGGAGACCCAGTACTTC

D gene: TRBD2
V gene: TRBV7-2
clone size: .
J gene: TRBJ2-1
CDR3 length: 16
CDR3 protein: CASSLQGLAGYNEQFF
CDR3 DNA: TGTGCCAGCAGCTTACAGGGACTAGCGGGTTACAATGAGCAGTTCTTC

D gene: TRBD2
V gene: TRBV28
clone size: once
J gene: TRBJ2-1
CDR3 length: 14
CDR3 protein: CASYGDYTYNEQFF
CDR3 DNA: TGTGCCAGCTACGGGGACTATACCTACAATGAGCAGTTCTTC

D gene: TRBD2
V gene: TRBV27
clone size: .
J gene: TRBJ2-3
CDR3 length: 15
CDR3 protein: CASCGTSGRRDTQYF
CDR3 DNA: TGTGCCAGCTGCGGGACTAGCGGGAGGCGGGATACGCAGTATTTT

D gene: TRBD1
V gene: TRBV27
clone size: .
J gene: TRBJ1-2
CDR3 length: 19
CDR3 protein: CASSLFSDSQDRGNYGYTF
CDR3 DNA: TGTGCCAGCAGTTTATTCAGTGACAGCCAGGACAGGGGTAACTATGGCTACACCTTC

D gene: .
V gene: TRBV7-6
clone size: few
J gene: TRBJ2-3
CDR3 length: 12
CDR3 protein: CASSMQADTQYF
CDR3 DNA: TGTGCCAGCTCCATGCAGGCAGATACGCAGTATTTT

D gene: TRBD2
V gene: TRBV11-1
clone size: .
J gene: TRBJ2-1
CDR3 length: 15
CDR3 protein: CASSLLAGKYNEQFF
CDR3 DNA: TGTGCCAGCAGCCTACTAGCGGGTAAATACAATGAGCAGTTCTTC

D gene: .
V gene: TRBV6-1
clone size: few
J gene: TRBJ2-7
CDR3 length: 16
CDR3 protein: CASSEGVAGSLYEQYF
CDR3 DNA: TGTGCCAGCAGTGAAGGGGTGGCAGGTAGTCTCTACGAGCAGTACTTC

D gene: TRBD1
V gene: TRBV29-1
clone size: .
J gene: TRBJ1-4
CDR3 length: 16
CDR3 protein: CSVEVGTGTANEKLFF
CDR3 DNA: TGCAGCGTTGAAGTGGGGACAGGGACGGCTAATGAAAAACTGTTTTTT

D gene: .
V gene: TRBV7-2
clone size: .
J gene: TRBJ2-1
CDR3 length: 18
CDR3 protein: CASSFSIRPGYSYNEQFF
CDR3 DNA: TGTGCCAGCAGCTTTAGCATCCGGCCCGGGTATTCCTACAATGAGCAGTTCTTC

D gene: .
V gene: TRBV28
clone size: few
J gene: TRBJ1-1
CDR3 length: 14
CDR3 protein: CASSFGEGNTEAFF
CDR3 DNA: TGTGCCAGCAGTTTTGGGGAGGGGAACACTGAAGCTTTCTTT

D gene: TRBD2
V gene: TRBV28
clone size: .
J gene: TRBJ2-5
CDR3 length: 18
CDR3 protein: CASSSAQVAGTFQETQYF
CDR3 DNA: TGTGCCAGCAGTTCGGCCCAGGTAGCGGGCACGTTCCAAGAGACCCAGTACTTC

D gene: TRBD2
V gene: TRBV19
clone size: .
J gene: TRBJ2-2
CDR3 length: 16
CDR3 protein: CASSIDGGRRTGELFF
CDR3 DNA: TGTGCCAGTAGTATAGATGGCGGGAGGCGAACCGGGGAGCTGTTTTTT

D gene: TRBD1
V gene: TRBV19
clone size: .
J gene: TRBJ2-7
CDR3 length: 16
CDR3 protein: CASSIFFGTESYEQYF
CDR3 DNA: TGTGCCAGTAGTATCTTCTTCGGGACAGAATCCTACGAGCAGTACTTC

D gene: TRBD1
V gene: TRBV6-4
clone size: .
J gene: TRBJ2-2
CDR3 length: 15
CDR3 protein: CASSDQTGVGGELFF
CDR3 DNA: TGTGCCAGCAGTGACCAGACAGGGGTCGGCGGGGAGCTGTTTTTT

D gene: .
V gene: TRBV7-9
clone size: .
J gene: TRBJ2-7
CDR3 length: 12
CDR3 protein: CASSLGVYEQYF
CDR3 DNA: TGTGCCAGCAGCTTAGGCGTCTACGAGCAGTACTTC

D gene: .
V gene: TRBV5-4
clone size: .
J gene: TRBJ2-4
CDR3 length: 14
CDR3 protein: CASSLDQGGGIQYF
CDR3 DNA: TGTGCCAGCAGCTTGGACCAGGGGGGTGGCATTCAGTACTTC

D gene: TRBD1
V gene: TRBV2
clone size: .
J gene: TRBJ2-4
CDR3 length: 14
CDR3 protein: CASSEWGQGDIQYF
CDR3 DNA: TGTGCCAGCAGTGAATGGGGACAGGGGGACATTCAGTACTTC

D gene: .
V gene: TRBV7-9
clone size: .
J gene: TRBJ2-5
CDR3 length: 14
CDR3 protein: CASLRRGSQETQYF
CDR3 DNA: TGTGCCAGCCTCAGAAGAGGATCGCAAGAGACCCAGTACTTC